This T cell receptor beta chain was documented in a study of early T cells in non-severe SARS-CoV-2 infection (dated by TCRdb to the early 2020s). About the study as a whole: Because TCR sequencing was done on bulk RNA from unsorted whole blood, the alpha and beta chains could not be paired. The study at large found these results: VDJdb matching was skewed toward anti-spike CD8 responses and likely underestimated virus-specific expansions, missing private and CD4 specificities.

Set within a cohort of healthcare workers in London, UK, this nested case-control study involved weekly PCR testing of nasopharyngeal swabs along with blood sampling. Healthcare workers were recruited between 23 and 31 March 2020, during the week of the UK lockdown, and were followed weekly for up to roughly 16 weeks. The library relied on 5' RACE. The listed sequencing device is NextSeq 500. Unique molecular identifiers were attached to individual cDNA molecules in the TCR library protocol so that sequencing error and PCR bias could be corrected. Both TCR alpha and beta chains were sequenced, and tight co-correlation was observed between alpha and beta sequence abundances in each sample. The study's processing was this. Decombinator V4 was used to annotate TCR sequences for V gene, J gene and CDR3. TCRs were defined as expanded if a significant change between any two time points was detected under a Poisson model with p below 0.0001. TCR abundances were normalised to the total number of TCRs sequenced in each sample and reported as counts per million. VDJdb, accessed 1 November 2021, was searched for CMV, EBV and SARS-CoV-2 annotated TCRs, excluding TCRs annotated for multiple antigens. TCRdb's own reprocessing of the public reads used fastp at Q25 and MiXCR and kept productive beta chains. Every distinct CDR3 protein forms one entry, paired with its most common genes and DNA. The V and J calls and clone size are TCRdb's, not the authors'. The sample table shows about 71,000 distinct CDR3 sequences, and roughly 12% are seen once. In total, the top ten clones hold 2.7% of the sample.

This clonotype has a count of ten or more. No antigen is known for it. Within one base of it there is no much larger clone, and no base qualities were kept. The clonotype was recovered from an adult who was a healthcare worker with PCR-confirmed SARS-CoV-2 infection or an uninfected control (not recorded which). The sample here was whole blood, taken at baseline.

For the CDR3, the sequence is CASSQDWAGRAFDYGYTF. The bases read TGCGCCAGCAGCCAAGATTGGGCAGGGAGAGCCTTTGACTATGGCTACACCTTC. In this chain, TRBV4-1 is recombined with TRBJ1-2; tentative D gene TRBD1, with 5 bases matching. The CDR1 and CDR2 encoded by the germline V gene are MGHRA and YSYEKL. At the junction V is shortened by 0 bases and J by 3 bases, with 20 bases in between. Its CDR3 holds 18 amino acids, cysteine through phenylalanine. Only the CDR3 part of the read is kept: 54 bases, read in frame from the first base.